This TCR beta chain was identified during a study of CD8 T cells in ankylosing spondylitis. General study results and limits: Seemingly distinctive of ankylosing spondylitis blood was a TCR beta motif formed by eight highly homologous variants.

CDR1 is SGHRS, CDR2 YFSETQ, per germline. The ends were cut back, 4 bases at V and 7 bases at J, with 12 bases in the middle. The CDR3 has 13 residues. This clonotype showed up many times. The antigen is not known. Via MiXCR, TCRdb re-called the 5' RACE reads, giving one row per CDR3 protein. The sample consists of about 500,000 distinct CDR3 sequences, 5.3% of them appearing once. This rearrangement joins TRBV5-1 to TRBJ1-5, with D maybe TRBD1 (5 bases). The receptor's source is a male donor with ankylosing spondylitis. Sequences were obtained from blood, either unsorted or a sorted T cell fraction (not recorded which). The CDR3 sequence is CASSPSGYQPQHF. The CDR3 bases are TGCGCCAGCAGCCCATCAGGGTACCAGCCCCAGCATTTT.